This T cell receptor (beta chain) was identified during a study of blood T cell repertoires in COVID-19. Looking at the study overall: Acute-phase and convalescent COVID-19 samples originated in the United States, Italy and Spain. Nucleic acid was either cDNA or gDNA, and it came from T cells, B-cell-depleted T cells, or PBMCs.

In the original processing: Reference gene primers were amplified, and this amplification served to estimate nucleated cell counts. Libraries were prepared by immunoSEQ multiplex PCR; TCRdb keeps only in-frame clonotypes and omits some of them. V, J and clone size derive from that table, while D and trimming were established from the DNA sequence. The sample holds tens of thousands of clones; around 79% are singletons and the top ten take about 24%. Germline V lookup: CDR1 KGHSY, CDR2 FQNENV. The CDR3 is 15 amino acids. V was pared by 2 bases and J by 4 bases, with 14 bases between. The sequenced sample was peripheral blood. This TCR was recovered from a human donor in a cohort sampled during active COVID-19. V gene TRBV16 combines with J gene TRBJ2-5; tentatively, D is TRBD2 (7 bases). This CDR3 reads CASSQEPRGGETQYF. The CDR3 DNA follows: TGTGCCAGCAGCCAAGAACCGAGGGGGGGAGAGACCCAGTACTTC.